The clone carrying this T cell receptor (beta chain) was detected only a few times. RNA transcripts were the template for amplifying TCR beta CDR3 regions. HTBI primers drove first-round RT-PCR of the TCR CDR3. TCRdb itself ran the multiplex PCR reads through MiXCR, one entry per CDR3 protein. The data show 300,000 to 350,000 distinct CDR3 sequences, roughly 17% seen once. Disease duration under 2 months; hyperthyroidism patients were aged 18 to 65. The PBMCs were sourced from fresh peripheral blood (approximately 10 ml). This sample is drawn from a study of T cells in Graves' hyperthyroidism and ophthalmopathy. V was shortened by 5 bases and J by 7 bases, with 14 bases between the two germline ends. The CDR3 has 13 residues.

Specimen: blood. The chain couples TRBV12-3 or TRBV12-4 to TRBJ1-1; D may be TRBD1 (5 bases). This sequence was found in a man aged 25-45 years with Graves' hyperthyroidism. CDR3 loop: CASSDPPGGEAFF. CDR3 bases: TGTGCCAGCAGTGACCCTCCCGGGGGTGAAGCTTTCTTT.